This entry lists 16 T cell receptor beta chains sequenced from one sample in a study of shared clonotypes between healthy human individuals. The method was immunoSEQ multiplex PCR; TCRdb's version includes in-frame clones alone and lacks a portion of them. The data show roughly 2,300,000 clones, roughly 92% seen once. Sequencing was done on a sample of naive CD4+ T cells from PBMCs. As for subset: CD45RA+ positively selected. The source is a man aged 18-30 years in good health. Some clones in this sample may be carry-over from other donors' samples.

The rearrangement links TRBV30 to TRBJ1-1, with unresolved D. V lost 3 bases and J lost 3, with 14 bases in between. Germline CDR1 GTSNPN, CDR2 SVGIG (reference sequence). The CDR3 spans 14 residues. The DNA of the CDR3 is TGTGCCTGGAGCCGGCCCGGGGTTTACACTGAAGCTTTCTTT. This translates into CAWSRPGVYTEAFF. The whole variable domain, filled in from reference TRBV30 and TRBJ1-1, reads SQTIHQWPATLVQPVGSPLSLECTVEGTSNPNLYWYRQAAGRGLQLLFYSVGIGQISSEVPQNLSASRPQDRQFILSSKKLLLSDSGFYLCAWSRPGVYTEAFFGQGTRLTVV.

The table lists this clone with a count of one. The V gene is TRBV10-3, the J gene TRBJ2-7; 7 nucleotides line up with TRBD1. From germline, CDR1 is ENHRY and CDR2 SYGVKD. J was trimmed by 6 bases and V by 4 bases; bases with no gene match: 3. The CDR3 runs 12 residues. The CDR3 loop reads CAISGTGVEQYF. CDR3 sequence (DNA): TGTGCCATCAGTGGGACAGGTGTCGAGCAGTACTTC.

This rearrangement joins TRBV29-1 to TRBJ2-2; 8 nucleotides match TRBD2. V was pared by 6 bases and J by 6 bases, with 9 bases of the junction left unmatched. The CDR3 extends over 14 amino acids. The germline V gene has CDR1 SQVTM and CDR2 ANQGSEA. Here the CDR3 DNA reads TGCAGCGTATTAGCGGGGAGCGCGGCCGGGGAGCTGTTTTTT. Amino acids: CSVLAGSAAGELFF.

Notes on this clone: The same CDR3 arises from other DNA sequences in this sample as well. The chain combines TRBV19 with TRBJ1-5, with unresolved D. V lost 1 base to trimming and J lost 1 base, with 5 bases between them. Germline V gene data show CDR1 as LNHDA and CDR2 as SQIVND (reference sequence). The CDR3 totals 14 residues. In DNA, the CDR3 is TGTGCCAGTAGTATAGTAGCCAGCAATCAGCCCCAGCATTTT. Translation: CASSIVASNQPQHF.

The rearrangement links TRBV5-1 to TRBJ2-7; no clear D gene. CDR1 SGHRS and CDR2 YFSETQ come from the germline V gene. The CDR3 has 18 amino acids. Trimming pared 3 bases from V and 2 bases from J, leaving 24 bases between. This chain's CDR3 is CASSSAGPTPGRPYEQYF. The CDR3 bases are TGCGCCAGCAGCTCCGCCGGTCCCACACCCGGGCGTCCCTACGAGCAGTACTTC.

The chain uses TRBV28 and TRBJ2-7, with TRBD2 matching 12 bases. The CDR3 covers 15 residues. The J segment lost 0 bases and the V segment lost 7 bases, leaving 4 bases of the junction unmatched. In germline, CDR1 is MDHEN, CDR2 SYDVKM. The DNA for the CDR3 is TGTGCCAGCACCCTGACTAGCGGGAGCTCCTACGAGCAGTACTTC. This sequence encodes CASTLTSGSSYEQYF.

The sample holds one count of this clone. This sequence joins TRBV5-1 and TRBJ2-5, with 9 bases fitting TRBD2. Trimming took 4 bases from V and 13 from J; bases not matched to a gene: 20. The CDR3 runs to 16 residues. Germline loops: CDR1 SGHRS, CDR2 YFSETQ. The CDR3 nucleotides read TGCGCCAGCAGCCCAACAGGAGGAGCGGGAGGCCTGTTATCGTACTTC. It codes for CASSPTGGAGGLLSYF.

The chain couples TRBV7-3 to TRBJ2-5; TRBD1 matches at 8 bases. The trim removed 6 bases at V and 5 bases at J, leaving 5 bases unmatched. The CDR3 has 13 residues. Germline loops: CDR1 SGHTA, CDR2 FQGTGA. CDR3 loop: CASSSGGRETQYF. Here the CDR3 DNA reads TGTGCCAGCAGTTCAGGGGGCCGGGAGACCCAGTACTTC.

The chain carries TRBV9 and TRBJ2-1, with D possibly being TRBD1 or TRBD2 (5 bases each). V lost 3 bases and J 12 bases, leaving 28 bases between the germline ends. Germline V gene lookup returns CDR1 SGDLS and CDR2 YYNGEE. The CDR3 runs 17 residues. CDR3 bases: TGTGCCAGCAGCGACCGGGACCCATATCAGGGCCCGCATGGGCAGTTCTTC. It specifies CASSDRDPYQGPHGQFF.

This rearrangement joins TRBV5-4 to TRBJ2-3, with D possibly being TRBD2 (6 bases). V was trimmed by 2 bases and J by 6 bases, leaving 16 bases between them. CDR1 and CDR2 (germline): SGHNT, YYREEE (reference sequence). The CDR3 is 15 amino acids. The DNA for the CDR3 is TGTGCCAGCAGCTTACCGGGCGGGACTTCTGATACGCAGTATTTT. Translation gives CASSLPGGTSDTQYF.

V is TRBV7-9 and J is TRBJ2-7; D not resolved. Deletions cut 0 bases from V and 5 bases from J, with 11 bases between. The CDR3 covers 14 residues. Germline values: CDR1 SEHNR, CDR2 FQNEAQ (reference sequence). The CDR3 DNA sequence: TGTGCCAGCAGCTTAGCGGCAGGAATACACGAGCAGTACTTC. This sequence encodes CASSLAAGIHEQYF.

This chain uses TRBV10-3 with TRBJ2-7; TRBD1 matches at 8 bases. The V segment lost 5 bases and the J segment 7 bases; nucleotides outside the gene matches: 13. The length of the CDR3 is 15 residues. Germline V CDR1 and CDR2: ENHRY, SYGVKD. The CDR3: CAISPTGDHTGEQYF. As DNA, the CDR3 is TGTGCCATCAGTCCGACAGGGGACCATACGGGGGAGCAGTACTTC.

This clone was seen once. The CDR3 reads CASSLTGTSDATQYF. CDR3 in DNA: TGTGCCAGCAGTCTGACCGGGACTAGCGATGCGACCCAGTACTTC. The rearrangement joins TRBV2 to TRBJ2-5, with 10 bases fitting TRBD2. Germline loops: CDR1 SNHLY, CDR2 FYNNEI. The CDR3 extends over 15 amino acids. The trim removed 5 bases at V and 7 bases at J, leaving 10 bases unmatched.

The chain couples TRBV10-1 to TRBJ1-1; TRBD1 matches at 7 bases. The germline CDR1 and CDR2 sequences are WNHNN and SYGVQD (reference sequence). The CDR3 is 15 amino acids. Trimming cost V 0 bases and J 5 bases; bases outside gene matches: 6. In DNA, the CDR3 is TGCGCCAGCAGTGAGTCGAGGGGGCCGCAGACTGAAGCTTTCTTT. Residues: CASSESRGPQTEAFF.

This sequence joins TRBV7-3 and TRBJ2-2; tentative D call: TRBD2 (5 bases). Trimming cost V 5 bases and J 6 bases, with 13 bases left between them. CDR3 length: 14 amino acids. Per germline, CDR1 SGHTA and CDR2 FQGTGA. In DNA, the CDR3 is TGTGCCAGCAGCCGACTCGGGATCGCCGGGGAGCTGTTTTTT. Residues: CASSRLGIAGELFF.

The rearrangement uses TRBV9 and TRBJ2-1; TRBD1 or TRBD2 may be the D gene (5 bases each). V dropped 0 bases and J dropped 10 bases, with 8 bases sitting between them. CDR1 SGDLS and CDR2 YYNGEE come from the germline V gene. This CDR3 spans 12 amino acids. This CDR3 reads CASSVEWGEQFF. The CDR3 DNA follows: TGTGCCAGCAGCGTAGAGTGGGGGGAGCAGTTCTTC.